These 5 T cell receptor beta chains came from one sample sequenced in a study of vaccination effects on CD4 cells after COVID-19. ViraFEST expansion of antigen-specific CD4+ T cells with viral peptide pools preceded sequencing. Once cultured for roughly 10 days, the cells underwent separation to obtain CD4+ T cells. Two doses of either BNT162b2 or mRNA-1273 were given to each participant. What these receptors recognize is not known. Method: immunoSEQ multiplex PCR; TCRdb's copy keeps in-frame clones and lacks some. The repertoire includes under 35,000 clones, around three fifths of them detected once, and about 8.7% sits in the top ten. The source was CD4+ T cells from PBMCs cultured with SARS-CoV-2 spike peptides, collected after COVID-19 vaccination. Source of these receptors: a human donor who received a COVID-19 vaccine.

The chain is built from TRBV6-6 and TRBJ1-4; 9 nucleotides match TRBD1. Trimming removed 6 bases from V and 4 bases from J; junction bases left unmatched: 6. CDR3 length equals 15 residues. Germline V lookup: CDR1 MNHNY, CDR2 SVGAGI (reference sequence). CDR3 nucleotides: TGTGCCAGCAGCTCGGGGACAGGGATTAATGAAAAACTGTTTTTT. Encoded protein: CASSSGTGINEKLFF.

This chain uses TRBV6-5 with TRBJ2-3; tentative D call: TRBD1 (5 bases). The CDR3 contains 12 residues. Germline V lookup: CDR1 MNHEY, CDR2 SVGAGI. V lost 6 bases, J lost 5 bases, and 9 bases lay in between. DNA of the CDR3: TGTGCCAGCAGGGACATCGTAGATACGCAGTATTTT. Its protein product is CASRDIVDTQYF.

A remark on this clone: Other DNA sequences from this sample encode an identical CDR3 as well. The chain is built from TRBV6-1 and TRBJ2-5; D might be TRBD2 (5 bases). V was trimmed by 2 bases and J by 5 bases, leaving 12 bases between them. This CDR3 comprises 14 residues. The V gene's germline CDR1 is MNHNS and CDR2 SASEGT. CDR3 coding DNA: TGTGCCAGCAGTGAAACGGGGATTGGGGAGACCCAGTACTTC. This gives the protein CASSETGIGETQYF.

The rearrangement joins TRBV6-1 to TRBJ1-6, with a possible D match to TRBD1 (5 bases). Deletions cut 3 bases from V and 5 bases from J, with 11 bases between. The CDR3 has 15 amino acids. Germline CDR1 reads MNHNS; CDR2 reads SASEGT. The DNA of the CDR3 is TGTGCCAGCAGTGACCAGACAGCTAATAATTCACCCCTCCACTTT. Its translation is CASSDQTANNSPLHF.

The chain joins TRBV2 to TRBJ2-1, with D unclear. This CDR3 has 18 residues. Per germline, CDR1 SNHLY and CDR2 FYNNEI. Trimming took off 0 bases at V and 0 bases at J, with 15 bases between the two ends. CDR3 sequence reads: CASSEALLGSSSYNEQFF. The CDR3 coding sequence is TGTGCCAGCAGTGAAGCGCTTCTGGGGTCAAGCTCCTACAATGAGCAGTTCTTC.